This T cell receptor (beta chain) was recovered during a study of radiation and T cells in renal cell carcinoma. Treatment specified: 15 Gy SBRT to primary tumor, nephrectomy 4 weeks later. Method: immunoSEQ multiplex PCR; TCRdb's copy keeps in-frame clones and lacks some. The sample records about 22,000 clones, 40% to 55% being singletons. This clone appeared many times. This TCR came from a woman aged 45-59 years with renal cell carcinoma. This specimen was tumor tissue, taken from a patient whose treatment included radiotherapy and nephrectomy.

CDR3 bases: TGCGCCAGCAGCCACCTCTCGGGGGTAAGATACACAGATACGCAGTATTTT. Translated, it gives CASSHLSGVRYTDTQYF. The gene calls are TRBV4-1 and TRBJ2-3, with D perhaps TRBD2 (6 bases). The germline V gene has CDR1 MGHRA and CDR2 YSYEKL. The CDR3 runs to 17 residues. V was clipped by 3 bases and J by 2 bases, with 18 bases between them.